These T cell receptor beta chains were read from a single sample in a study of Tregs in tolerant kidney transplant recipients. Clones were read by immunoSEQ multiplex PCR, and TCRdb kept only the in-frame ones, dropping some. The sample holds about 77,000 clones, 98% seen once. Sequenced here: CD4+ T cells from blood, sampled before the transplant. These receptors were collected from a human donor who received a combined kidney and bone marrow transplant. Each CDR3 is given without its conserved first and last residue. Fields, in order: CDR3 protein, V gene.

ASSDRPWTGGSANTGELF TRBV6-4
ASSQGRDSKQY TRBV4-2
AIGEATNEKLF TRBV10-3
ASSYSRLIMNTEAF TRBV6-5
ASSPGQGPEKLF TRBV28
ASSVGTGGHSTEAF TRBV6-1
ASSSTGGSFNTIY TRBV5-4
ASGPRGGGYGYT TRBV27
ASSPLQGEATQY TRBV5-1
ASSLAGKQETQY TRBV7-3
ASSSWTVYNSPLH TRBV5-5
ASSPWAGRGTEAF TRBV27
ASSMQGSYNEQF TRBV19
ASSIGRGTGTLNTEAF TRBV19
ASSLDLPGLAASYEQY TRBV11-2
ASSPGLRRGYT TRBV19
ASSLYGTGLNEKLF TRBV28
ATSWGQGGSQPQH TRBV6-1
ATRDRYNSPLH TRBV15
ASSLGRGLAEQETQY TRBV7-2
ASSQEGGETQY TRBV4-1
ASSRQTGQAEAF TRBV18
ASSKVGAASSYNSPLH TRBV21-1
ASSPRDRTTDTQY TRBV18
ASSPDRGSGNTIY TRBV19
ASSISGGYT TRBV5-4
ASSLLTGDSAEAF TRBV11-2
ASSLATSGSSTQY TRBV7-6
ASSRENEQF TRBV11-3
ASGAAAGELF TRBV7-3
ASTTGSLGGATEAF TRBV7-9
ASSSVQPTGELF TRBV2
ASSFGGAGDNEQF TRBV7-3
ASSLVVNTGELF TRBV7-3
ASHRGLITGELF TRBV19
ASSKGQGSTEAF TRBV19
ASSWQSSSEEAF TRBV5-1
ASSEWGGQGGTDTQY TRBV25-1
ASSLEAPKYTEAF TRBV7-2
ASSTGTGNSRRQPQH TRBV19
ASSDGDRGLLF TRBV9
ASSWTDNTGELF TRBV27
ASSQDKGPQGTQY TRBV14
ASSLKWAGAYEQY TRBV7-6
ASRFLGQGNTEAF TRBV5-1
ASGGVMNTEAF TRBV5-4
ASSPGLWGYT TRBV19
ASSRDRGETQY TRBV11-1
ASSRTSGRAGTQY TRBV27
ASSATSGRTDTQY TRBV5-1
ASSYSGSYGYT TRBV6-5